This is a list of T cell receptor beta chains from one sample in a study of long-term antiretroviral therapy in people with HIV. TCRdb keeps only in-frame clones here, not all; method: immunoSEQ multiplex PCR. The data show some 24,000 clones, approximately 90% seen once. Sample: unsorted PBMCs, taken 1.8 years before starting antiretroviral therapy. The receptor source for this set is a man over 45 with HIV. The CDR3 runs from the conserved cysteine through the conserved F or W. A D gene is named only where the DNA matches it firmly.

d_gene	v_gene	j_gene	CDR3aa
NA	TRBV28	TRBJ1-1	CASSSHPGEIAEAFF
NA	TRBV19	TRBJ1-5	CASSTRDGNQPQHF
NA	TRBV7-2	TRBJ2-3	CASSSGLHSDTQYF
NA	TRBV5-1	TRBJ2-1	CASSLGSAGAGGNEQFF
TRBD2	TRBV5-1	TRBJ2-1	CASSLRLAGNNEQFF
NA	TRBV11-2	TRBJ1-1	CASSQQANTEAFF
TRBD2	TRBV5-1	TRBJ2-5	CASSLAGTSGQETQYF
NA	TRBV18	TRBJ1-1	CASSPSSLLSAFF
NA	TRBV14	TRBJ2-7	CASSLFLGVRDEQYF
TRBD1	TRBV28	TRBJ1-2	CASSLIEPSRGYGYTF
TRBD1	TRBV10-3	TRBJ2-7	CAIMRDRGSYEQYF
NA	TRBV30	TRBJ1-2	CAWSVGYGYTF
NA	TRBV19	TRBJ2-1	CASCDTRSLYNEQFF
NA	TRBV6-5	TRBJ2-3	CATGRRTSTDTQYF
NA	TRBV25-1	TRBJ2-2	CASSLSARSWAGELFF
NA	TRBV28	TRBJ1-6	CASMEGPTNSPLHF
NA	TRBV2	TRBJ1-5	CASTRFPENQPQHF
NA	TRBV4-2	TRBJ2-3	CASSGRDASTDTQYF
NA	TRBV9	TRBJ2-2	CASSVSATGELFF
NA	TRBV7-8	TRBJ1-2	CASSSQGYGYTF
NA	TRBV20-1	TRBJ1-2	CSARTEYGYTF
TRBD1	TRBV30	TRBJ1-4	CAWAPPGQGQKLFF
NA	TRBV9	TRBJ1-2	CASSLNKGYGYTF
TRBD2	TRBV29-1	TRBJ2-7	CSAPLTSGGSYEQYF
NA	TRBV9	TRBJ2-1	CASSPRTGAWNEQFF
TRBD1	TRBV5-1	TRBJ1-2	CASRPFDRDPYGYTF
TRBD1	TRBV5-6	TRBJ1-2	CASSYPGTGGSGYTF
TRBD1	TRBV5-4	TRBJ1-1	CASSQTGTGLMNTEAFF
NA	TRBV2	TRBJ2-3	CASSEAGGGTSTDTQYF
TRBD1	TRBV6-1	TRBJ1-1	CASSEAYRGGEAFF
NA	TRBV28	TRBJ1-4	CASSFGRDHNEKLFF
NA	TRBV6-5	TRBJ2-2	CASKGQGGELFF
NA	TRBV29-1	TRBJ1-2	CSGSEGSYGYTF
NA	TRBV5-1	TRBJ2-1	CASSSEGRADEQFF
TRBD1	TRBV7-9	TRBJ2-7	CASSPETGKAYEQYF